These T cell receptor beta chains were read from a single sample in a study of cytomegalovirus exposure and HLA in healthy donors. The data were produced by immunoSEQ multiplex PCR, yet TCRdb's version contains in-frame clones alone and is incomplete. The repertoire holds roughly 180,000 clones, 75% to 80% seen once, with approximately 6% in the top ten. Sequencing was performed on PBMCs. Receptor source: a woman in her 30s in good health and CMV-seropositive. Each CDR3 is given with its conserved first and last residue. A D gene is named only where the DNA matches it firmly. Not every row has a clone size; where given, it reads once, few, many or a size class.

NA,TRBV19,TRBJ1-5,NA,TGTGCCAGTAGTCCTCAGGGTATTCGGGAGCCCCAGCATTTT,CASSPQGIREPQHF
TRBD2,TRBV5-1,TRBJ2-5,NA,TGCGCCAGCAGCCGGCTGTGGACTAGCGGGAGATTGGAGACCCAGTACTTC,CASSRLWTSGRLETQYF
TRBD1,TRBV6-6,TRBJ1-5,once,TGTGCCACCGGGACAGGAGGGGGCAATCAGCCCCAGCATTTT,CATGTGGGNQPQHF
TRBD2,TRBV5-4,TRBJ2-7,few,TGTGCCAGCTTAGCGGGAAACGAGCAGTACTTC,CASLAGNEQYF
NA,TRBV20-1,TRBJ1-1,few,TGCAGTGCAAAGGGGGGGGCCCGGGCTTTCTTT,CSAKGGARAFF
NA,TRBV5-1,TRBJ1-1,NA,TGCGCCAGCAGCAGAGACACTGAAGCTTTCTTT,CASSRDTEAFF
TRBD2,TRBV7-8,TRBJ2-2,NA,TGTGCCAGCAGCCTCAAGCGGGATAACACCGGGGAGCTGTTTTTT,CASSLKRDNTGELFF
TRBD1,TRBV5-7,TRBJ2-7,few,TGTGCCAGCAGCTTGAGCAGGGGGCGGTACGAGCAGTACTTC,CASSLSRGRYEQYF
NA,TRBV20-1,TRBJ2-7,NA,TGCAGTGCTAGGTCCCCTAGGGAGCAGTACTTC,CSARSPREQYF
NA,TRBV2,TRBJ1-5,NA,TGTGCCAGCAGTGAAGCCCCCCTGTGGCAGGGGATGGATCAGCCCCAGCATTTT,CASSEAPLWQGMDQPQHF
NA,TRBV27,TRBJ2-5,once,TGTGCCAGCAGTCCGTTGGGACTCGAAGAGACCCAGTACTTC,CASSPLGLEETQYF
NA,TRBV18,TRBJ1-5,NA,TGTGCCAGCTCGAAAATACCGCAGGAAAATCAGCCCCAGCATTTT,CASSKIPQENQPQHF
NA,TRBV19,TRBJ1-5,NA,TGTGCCAGTAGTACCCATCGGGGGGGGCACCGGCATTTT,CASSTHRGGHRHF
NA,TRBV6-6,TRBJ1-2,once,TGTGCCAGCAGCCGCACGACATCTTCTGGCTACACCTTC,CASSRTTSSGYTF
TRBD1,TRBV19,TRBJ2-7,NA,TGTGCCAGTAGTTCCAGACAGGGGTCCCACGAGCAGTACTTC,CASSSRQGSHEQYF
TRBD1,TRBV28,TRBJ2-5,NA,TGTGCCAGCAGCCTCAGTCGGACAGGAATGGGGCCCCAGTACTTC,CASSLSRTGMGPQYF
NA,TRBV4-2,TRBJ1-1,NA,TGTGCCAGCAGCCCGACAGCTGGCTACACTGAAGCTTTCTTT,CASSPTAGYTEAFF
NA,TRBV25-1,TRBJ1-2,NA,NA,CASTVGTGADYGYPF
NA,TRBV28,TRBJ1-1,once,TGTGCCAGCGGGCTTGTTAAGGGGGTAACTGAAGCTTTCTTT,CASGLVKGVTEAFF
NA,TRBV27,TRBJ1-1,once,TGTGCCAGCTGCGGGAGAATGAACACTGAAGCTTTCTTT,CASCGRMNTEAFF
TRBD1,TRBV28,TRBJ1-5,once,TGTGCCAGCAGTCTGACAGGGGCCGGTCAGCCCCAGCATTTT,CASSLTGAGQPQHF
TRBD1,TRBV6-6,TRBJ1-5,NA,TGTGCCAGCAGTCGACAGGGCCAGCCCCAGCATTTT,CASSRQGQPQHF
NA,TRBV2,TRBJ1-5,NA,TGTGCCAGCACTATACTTTTAAGGGCACAGGATAGCAATCAGCCCCAGCATTTT,CASTILLRAQDSNQPQHF
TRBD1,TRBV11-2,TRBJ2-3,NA,TGTGCCAGCAGCTTCCGGGACAGGGTCGCAGATACGCAGTATTTT,CASSFRDRVADTQYF
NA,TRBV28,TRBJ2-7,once,TGTGCCAGCAGTTTAGGCCGGAGAACCTACGAGCAGTACTTC,CASSLGRRTYEQYF
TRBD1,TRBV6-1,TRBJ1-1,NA,TGTGCCAGCAGTGATGGAGTGGGGACAGCCGAAGCTTTCTTT,CASSDGVGTAEAFF
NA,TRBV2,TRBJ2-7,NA,TGTGCCAGCAGTGACGGGCGGCTGATCGAAGGGGGACACTTC,CASSDGRLIEGGHF
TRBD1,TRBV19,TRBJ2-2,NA,TGTGCCAGTAGCCAGACAGGGTTGGCCGGGGAGCTGTTTTTT,CASSQTGLAGELFF
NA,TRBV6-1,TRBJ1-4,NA,TGTGCCAGCAGTGAAACAGGGAAGGTTGCAACTAATGAAAAACTGTTTTTT,CASSETGKVATNEKLFF
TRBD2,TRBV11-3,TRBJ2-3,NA,TGTGCCAGCAGCTTCCTTGCGGGAGCAGATACGCAGTATTTT,CASSFLAGADTQYF
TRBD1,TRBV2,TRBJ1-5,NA,TGTGCCAGCAAGGACAGGGGGGACGTAGTCAATCAGCCCCAGCATTTT,CASKDRGDVVNQPQHF
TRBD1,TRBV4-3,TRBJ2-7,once,TGCGCCAGCAGCCAAGATTTACAGGACAGGGTCGACGAGCAGTACTTC,CASSQDLQDRVDEQYF
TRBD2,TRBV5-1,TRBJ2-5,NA,TGCGCCAGCAAGGAATACCGGGGGGTCCAAGAGACCCAGTACTTC,CASKEYRGVQETQYF
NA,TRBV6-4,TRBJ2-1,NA,TGTGCCAGCAGTGACTCCCCCTTGGCCGCCTCGCTCATCTACAATGAGCAGTTCTTC,CASSDSPLAASLIYNEQFF
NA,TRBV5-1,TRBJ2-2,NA,TGCGCCAGCAGATCGCAAGGAGGTTTTATCGGGGAGCTGTTTTTT,CASRSQGGFIGELFF
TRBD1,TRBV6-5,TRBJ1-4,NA,TGTGCCAGCAGTGCGACAGGGACTAATGAAAAACTGTTTTTT,CASSATGTNEKLFF
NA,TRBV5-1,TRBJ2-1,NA,TGCGCCAGCAGCTCCGACAACTACAATGAGCAGTTCTTC,CASSSDNYNEQFF
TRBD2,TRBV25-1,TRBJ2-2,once,TGTGCCAGCAGTGAAATGGGAGCTAGCGGGAGGCGCGGGGAGCTGTTTTTT,CASSEMGASGRRGELFF
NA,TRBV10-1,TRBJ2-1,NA,TGCGCCAGCAGGCGGAGGGAAGGGAATGAGCAGTTCTTC,CASRRREGNEQFF
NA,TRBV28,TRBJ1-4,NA,TGTGCCAGCAGTCCTGTCGACCTTTACAGGGAAAAACTGTTTTTT,CASSPVDLYREKLFF
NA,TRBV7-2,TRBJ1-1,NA,TGTGCCAGCAGCTCGCGTAGGGGGGGAATCACTGAAGCTTTCTTT,CASSSRRGGITEAFF
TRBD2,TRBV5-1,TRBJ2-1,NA,TGCGCCAGCGGGACGGGACTAGTTTTCAATGAGCAGTTCTTC,CASGTGLVFNEQFF
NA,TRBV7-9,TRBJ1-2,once,TGTGCCAGCAGCTTACCCGCTAATTATGGCTACACCTTC,CASSLPANYGYTF